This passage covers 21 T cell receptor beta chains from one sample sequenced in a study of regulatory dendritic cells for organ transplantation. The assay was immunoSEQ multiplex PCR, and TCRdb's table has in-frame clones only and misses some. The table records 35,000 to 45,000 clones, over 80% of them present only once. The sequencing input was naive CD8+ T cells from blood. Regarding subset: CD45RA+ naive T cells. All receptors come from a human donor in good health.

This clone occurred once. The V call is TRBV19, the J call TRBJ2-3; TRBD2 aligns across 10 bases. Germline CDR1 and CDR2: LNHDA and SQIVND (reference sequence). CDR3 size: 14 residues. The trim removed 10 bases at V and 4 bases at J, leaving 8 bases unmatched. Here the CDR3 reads CATQREGRPDTQYF. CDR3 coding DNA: TGTGCCACCCAGCGGGAGGGAAGGCCAGATACGCAGTATTTT. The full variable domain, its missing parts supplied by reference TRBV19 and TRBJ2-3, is DGGITQSPKYLFRKEGQNVTLSCEQNLNHDAMYWYRQDPGQGLRLIYYSQIVNDFQKGDIAEGYSVSREKKESFPLTVTSAQKNPTAFYLCATQREGRPDTQYFGPGTRLTVL.

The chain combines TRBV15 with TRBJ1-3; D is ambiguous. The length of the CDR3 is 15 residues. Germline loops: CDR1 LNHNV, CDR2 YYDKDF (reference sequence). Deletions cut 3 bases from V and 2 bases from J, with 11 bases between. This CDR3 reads CATSSPQVAGNTIYF. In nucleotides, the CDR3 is TGTGCCACCAGCAGTCCCCAGGTCGCTGGAAACACCATATATTTT.

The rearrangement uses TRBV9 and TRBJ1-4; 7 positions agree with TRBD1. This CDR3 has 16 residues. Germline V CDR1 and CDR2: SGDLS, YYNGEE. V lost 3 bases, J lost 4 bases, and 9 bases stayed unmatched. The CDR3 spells CASSEGARGINEKLFF. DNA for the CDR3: TGTGCCAGCAGCGAGGGGGCCAGGGGGATTAATGAAAAACTGTTTTTT.

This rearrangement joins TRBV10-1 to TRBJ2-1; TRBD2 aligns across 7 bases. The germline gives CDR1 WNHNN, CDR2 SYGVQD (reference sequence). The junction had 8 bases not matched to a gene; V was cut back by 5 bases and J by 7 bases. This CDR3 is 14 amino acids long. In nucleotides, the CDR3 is TGCGCCAGCAGTTCTAGCGGCGGAGCAAATGAGCAGTTCTTC. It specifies CASSSSGGANEQFF.

The CDR3 DNA sequence: TGTGCCAGCAGTTTAACGGGAGCCACCTACAATGAGCAGTTCTTC. Translating gives CASSLTGATYNEQFF. The chain uses TRBV27 and TRBJ2-1; D may be TRBD2 (6 bases). V was clipped by 2 bases and J by 2 bases, with 10 bases between them. The germline gives CDR1 MNHEY, CDR2 SMNVEV (reference sequence). The CDR3 has 15 amino acids.

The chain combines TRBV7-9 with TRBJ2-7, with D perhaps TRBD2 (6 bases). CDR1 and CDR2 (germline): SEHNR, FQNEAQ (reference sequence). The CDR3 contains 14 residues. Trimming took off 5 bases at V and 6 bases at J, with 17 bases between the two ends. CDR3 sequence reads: CASSPRDSRGEQYF. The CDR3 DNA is TGTGCCAGCAGCCCCAGGGACTCTAGAGGCGAGCAGTACTTC.

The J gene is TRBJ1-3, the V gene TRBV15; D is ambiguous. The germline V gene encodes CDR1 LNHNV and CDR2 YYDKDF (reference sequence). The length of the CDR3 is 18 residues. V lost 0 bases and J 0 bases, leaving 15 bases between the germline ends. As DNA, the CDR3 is TGTGCCACCAGCAGAGATGTTCCCCTTACGAGCTCTGGAAACACCATATATTTT. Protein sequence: CATSRDVPLTSSGNTIYF. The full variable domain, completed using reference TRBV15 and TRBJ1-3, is DAMVIQNPRYQVTQFGKPVTLSCSQTLNHNVMYWYQQKSSQAPKLLFHYYDKDFNNEADTPDNFQSRRPNTSFCFLDIRSPGLGDTAMYLCATSRDVPLTSSGNTIYFGEGSWLTVV.

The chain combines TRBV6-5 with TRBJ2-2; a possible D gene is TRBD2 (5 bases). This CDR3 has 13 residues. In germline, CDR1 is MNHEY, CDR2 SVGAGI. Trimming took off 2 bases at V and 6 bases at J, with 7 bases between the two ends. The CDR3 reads CASSYEDSGELFF. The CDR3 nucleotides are TGTGCCAGCAGTTACGAGGACTCCGGGGAGCTGTTTTTT.

The CDR3 DNA reads TGTGCCACCAGCAGAGATTTGGTAGGGAGTGGCTACACCTTC. This codes for CATSRDLVGSGYTF. The chain uses TRBV15 and TRBJ1-2, with D hard to call. Trimming removed 0 bases from V and 7 bases from J, with 12 bases in between. Germline V gives CDR1 LNHNV, CDR2 YYDKDF (reference sequence). The CDR3 runs to 14 residues.

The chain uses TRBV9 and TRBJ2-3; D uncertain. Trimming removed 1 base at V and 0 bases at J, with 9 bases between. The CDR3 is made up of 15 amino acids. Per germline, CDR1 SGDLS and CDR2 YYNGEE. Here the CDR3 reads CASSVYGDSTDTQYF. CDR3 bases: TGTGCCAGCAGCGTATATGGGGATAGCACAGATACGCAGTATTTT.

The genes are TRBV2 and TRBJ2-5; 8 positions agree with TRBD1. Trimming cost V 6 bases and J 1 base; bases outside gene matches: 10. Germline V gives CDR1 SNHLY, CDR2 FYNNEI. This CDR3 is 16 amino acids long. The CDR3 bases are TGTGCCAGCAGCGACGGGGACAGGATGCTCCAAGAGACCCAGTACTTC. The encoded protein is CASSDGDRMLQETQYF.

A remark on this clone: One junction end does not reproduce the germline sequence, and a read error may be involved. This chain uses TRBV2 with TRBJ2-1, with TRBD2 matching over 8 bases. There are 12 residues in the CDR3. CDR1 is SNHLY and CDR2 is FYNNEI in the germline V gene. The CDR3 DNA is TGCGGAACTAGCGGTGAGGCTAATGAGCAGTTCTTC. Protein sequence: CGTSGEANEQFF.

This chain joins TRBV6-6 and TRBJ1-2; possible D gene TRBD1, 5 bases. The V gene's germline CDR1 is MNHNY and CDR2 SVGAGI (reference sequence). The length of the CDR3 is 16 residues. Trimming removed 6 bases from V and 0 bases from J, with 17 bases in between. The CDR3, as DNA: TGTGCCAGCAGCCTAACGCTGACAGACCCTAACTATGGCTACACCTTC. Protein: CASSLTLTDPNYGYTF.

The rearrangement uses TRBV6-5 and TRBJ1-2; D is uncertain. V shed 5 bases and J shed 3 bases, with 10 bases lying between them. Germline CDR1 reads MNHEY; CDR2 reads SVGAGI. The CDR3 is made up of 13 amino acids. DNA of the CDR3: TGTGCCAGCAGTCCGGGCTTCGACTATGGCTACACCTTC. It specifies CASSPGFDYGYTF.

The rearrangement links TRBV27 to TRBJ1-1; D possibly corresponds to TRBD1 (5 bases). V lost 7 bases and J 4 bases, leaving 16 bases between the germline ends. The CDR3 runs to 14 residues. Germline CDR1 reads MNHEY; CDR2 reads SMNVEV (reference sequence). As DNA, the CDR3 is TGTGCCAGCATCGGGAGGGGAGTGGGCACTGAAGCTTTCTTT. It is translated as CASIGRGVGTEAFF.

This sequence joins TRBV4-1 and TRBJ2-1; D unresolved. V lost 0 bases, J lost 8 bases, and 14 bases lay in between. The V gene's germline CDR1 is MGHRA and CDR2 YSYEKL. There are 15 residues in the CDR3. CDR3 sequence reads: CASSQEGLLPDEQFF. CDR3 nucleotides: TGCGCCAGCAGCCAAGAAGGCCTTCTCCCTGATGAGCAGTTCTTC.

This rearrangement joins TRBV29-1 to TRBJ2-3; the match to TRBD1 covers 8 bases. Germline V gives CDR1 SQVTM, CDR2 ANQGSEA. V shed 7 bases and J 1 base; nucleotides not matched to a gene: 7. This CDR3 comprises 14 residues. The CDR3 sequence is CSAPGGQGTDTQYF. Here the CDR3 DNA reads TGCAGCGCCCCCGGGGGACAGGGCACAGATACGCAGTATTTT.

The CDR3: CASRPALRQANSGNTIYF. As DNA, the CDR3 is TGTGCCAGCAGGCCAGCGTTAAGACAGGCTAACTCTGGAAACACCATATATTTT. The V gene is TRBV7-9, the J gene TRBJ1-3, with a tentative D call TRBD1 (6 bases). Germline-derived CDR1 and CDR2 are SEHNR and FQNEAQ (reference sequence). Deletions cut 6 bases from V and 0 bases from J, with 21 bases between. The length of the CDR3 is 18 residues.

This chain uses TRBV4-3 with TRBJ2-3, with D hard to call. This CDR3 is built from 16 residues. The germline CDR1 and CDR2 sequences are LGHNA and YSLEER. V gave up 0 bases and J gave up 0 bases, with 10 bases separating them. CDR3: CASSQDSVTSTDTQYF. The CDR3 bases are TGCGCCAGCAGCCAAGATTCCGTGACTAGCACAGATACGCAGTATTTT.

In DNA form, the CDR3 reads TGTGCCAGCAGTTACGACGGGACGGGCAATGAGCAGTTCTTC. Protein: CASSYDGTGNEQFF. This chain joins TRBV6-5 and TRBJ2-1, with D perhaps matching TRBD1 or TRBD2 (5 bases each). V dropped 2 bases and J dropped 6 bases, with 11 bases sitting between them. This CDR3 spans 14 amino acids. Germline V CDR1 and CDR2: MNHEY, SVGAGI.

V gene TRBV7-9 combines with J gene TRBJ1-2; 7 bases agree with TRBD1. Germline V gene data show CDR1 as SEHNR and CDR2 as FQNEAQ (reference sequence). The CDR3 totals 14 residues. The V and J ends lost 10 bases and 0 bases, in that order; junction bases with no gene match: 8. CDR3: CATTTGQANYGYTF. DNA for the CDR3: TGTGCCACCACAACAGGACAGGCTAACTATGGCTACACCTTC.